Below are 16 T cell receptor beta chains sequenced from a single sample in a study of regulatory T cells in long-lasting Graves disease. Investigators prepared the TCR beta libraries by applying iRepertoire HTBI primers and Arm-PCR of CDR3 regions. Using its own MiXCR run on the multiplex PCR reads, TCRdb lists one record per CDR3 protein. The profile covers about 440,000 distinct CDR3 sequences, with about 16% appearing a single time and roughly a sixth taken by the ten largest. The time point denotes: newly diagnosed GD, antithyroid drugs for less than 3 months. The TCR library was made from RNA that had been extracted from PBMCs in TRIzol. These records were also assigned to another study, of T cells in Graves' hyperthyroidism and ophthalmopathy.

The specimen was peripheral blood mononuclear cells (PBMCs), collected at new diagnosis, from a patient treated with antithyroid drugs. These receptors were collected from a woman younger than 45 with Graves disease.

The J gene is TRBJ2-2, the V gene TRBV7-3; perhaps TRBD1 as D (5 bases). V gave up 4 bases and J gave up 7 bases, with 16 bases separating them. Germline V gives CDR1 SGHTA, CDR2 FQGTGA. CDR3 size: 15 residues. CDR3 nucleotides: TGTGCCAGCAGCTCTGCAGGACCCCAGGGCGGGGAGCTGTTTTTT. Its protein product is CASSSAGPQGGELFF.

This clonotype has a count of ten or more. The junction does not match germline at one end; this may be a read error. V gene TRBV5-1 combines with J gene TRBJ2-7; 7 positions agree with TRBD2. The CDR3 consists of 12 residues. Germline values: CDR1 SGHRS, CDR2 YFSETQ. The CDR3 loop reads CASSPGGTEQYF. The CDR3 coding sequence is TGTGCCAGCAGTCCCGGGGGGACCGAGCAGTACTTC.

This clonotype was detected many times. This sequence joins TRBV4-1 and TRBJ1-2; D unclear. V dropped 1 base and J dropped 6 bases, with 6 bases sitting between them. CDR1 MGHRA and CDR2 YSYEKL come from the germline V gene. This CDR3 contains 12 residues. The CDR3 sequence is CASSQGRDGYTF. The CDR3 nucleotides read TGCGCCAGCAGCCAAGGGCGGGATGGCTACACCTTC.

The J gene is TRBJ2-1, the V gene TRBV5-1; D gene unclear. CDR3 size: 14 residues. Germline V gene sequence: CDR1 SGHRS, CDR2 YFSETQ. The V end was cut by 0 bases, the J end by 10 bases, with 14 bases between. The CDR3 DNA reads TGCGCCAGCAGCTTGGAGGCCTCCCGTTCGGAGCAGTTCTTC. Protein product: CASSLEASRSEQFF.

This clonotype was detected many times. The chain uses TRBV11-2 and TRBJ2-3, with 9 nucleotides matching TRBD2. Looked up from germline, CDR1 is SGHAT and CDR2 is FQNNGV. The CDR3 runs 16 residues. The ends lost 7 bases at V and 3 bases at J; junction bases unmatched: 11. The CDR3 DNA follows: TGTGCCAGCACCGGGACTAGCATTTTTGTTACAGATACGCAGTATTTT. It encodes CASTGTSIFVTDTQYF.

The J gene is TRBJ1-2, the V gene TRBV12-3 or TRBV12-4; 10 positions agree with TRBD1. The CDR3 sequence is 15 residues long. Unmatched junction bases numbered 6, after V lost 4 bases and J lost 4 bases. The DNA for the CDR3 is TGTGCCAGCAGTTCGGGACAGGGGAACCCCTATGGCTACACCTTC. Translated, it gives CASSSGQGNPYGYTF.

This clonotype was detected only a few times. The chain recombines TRBV7-6 with TRBJ1-1, with a weak D call TRBD1 (6 bases). Trimming took off 5 bases at V and 12 bases at J, with 19 bases between the two ends. The CDR3 loop spans 13 amino acids. From germline, CDR1 is SGHVS and CDR2 FNYEAQ. This CDR3 is CASSALQGGDTFF. The CDR3 DNA reads TGTGCCAGCAGCGCACTACAGGGTGGTGATACTTTCTTT.

This clonotype turned up a few times. The chain recombines TRBV19 with TRBJ1-5; TRBD1 might be the D (5 bases). The CDR3 contains 11 residues. Germline loops: CDR1 LNHDA, CDR2 SQIVND (reference sequence). V lost 5 bases to trimming and J lost 9 bases, with 8 bases between them. CDR3 residues: CASSWGGPQHF. The CDR3 DNA follows: TGTGCCAGTAGTTGGGGGGGGCCCCAGCATTTT.

This clonotype appeared many times. V is TRBV12-3 or TRBV12-4 and J is TRBJ2-1; D tentatively fits TRBD1 or TRBD2 (5 bases each). The CDR3 length is 9 residues. Trimming removed 8 bases from V and 13 bases from J, with 9 bases in between. The CDR3 DNA reads TGTGCCAGCGGGACGGAACAGTTCTTC. This translates into CASGTEQFF.

Comment on this clonotype: In this CDR3 the conserved last residue, phenylalanine or tryptophan, is missing, so a read error is likely. The chain combines TRBV29-1 with TRBJ2-7; perhaps D is TRBD1 or TRBD2 (5 bases each). The CDR3 length is 13 residues. Looked up from germline, CDR1 is SQVTM and CDR2 is ANQGSEA. V lost 5 bases and J 0 bases, leaving 11 bases between the germline ends. CDR3 residues: CSVRTRGSYEQYL. CDR3 bases: TGCAGCGTTAGGACACGGGGCTCCTACGAGCAGTACCTC.

This clonotype showed up many times. CDR3 coding DNA: TGCAGTGCTAGTTCACTAGCGACTTACAATGAGCAGTTCTTC. This sequence encodes CSASSLATYNEQFF. The rearrangement uses TRBV20-1 and TRBJ2-1, with 7 nucleotides matching TRBD2. This CDR3 contains 14 residues. Germline loops: CDR1 DFQATT, CDR2 SNEGSKA (reference sequence). With V trimmed by 3 bases and J by 4 bases, 6 bases remained unmatched.

This clonotype showed up many times. The chain is built from TRBV28 and TRBJ2-7; D possibly corresponds to TRBD2 (6 bases). Trimming cost V 6 bases and J 4 bases, with 13 bases left between them. The CDR3 sequence is 13 residues long. The germline V gene encodes CDR1 MDHEN and CDR2 SYDVKM. The CDR3 loop reads CASRGWGEYEQYF. For the CDR3, the DNA is TGTGCCAGCAGGGGATGGGGGGAGTACGAGCAGTACTTC.

This clonotype was seen ten or more times. The chain employs TRBV19 and TRBJ2-5, with TRBD2 matching over 11 bases. There are 16 residues in the CDR3. Germline CDR1 is LNHDA and CDR2 is SQIVND (reference sequence). Trimming cost V 6 bases and J 7 bases; bases outside gene matches: 13. This CDR3 is CASSHLTSGIGGTQYF. The DNA for the CDR3 is TGTGCCAGTAGCCACCTGACTAGCGGGATTGGAGGGACCCAGTACTTC.

In its sample, this clonotype was seen a few times. V usage is TRBV19 and J usage is TRBJ2-7, with D perhaps matching TRBD1 (5 bases). Deletions cut 3 bases from V and 2 bases from J, with 14 bases between. Germline V gene lookup returns CDR1 LNHDA and CDR2 SQIVND (reference sequence). CDR3 length equals 15 residues. CDR3 region: CASSISDLGPYEQYF. CDR3 sequence (DNA): TGTGCCAGTAGTATCTCGGACCTGGGGCCCTACGAGCAGTACTTC.

This clonotype was seen ten or more times. This rearrangement joins TRBV20-1 to TRBJ2-7, with 13 positions matching TRBD2. This CDR3 spans 14 amino acids. V dropped 3 bases and J dropped 2; count of bases not matched to a gene: 1. Germline values: CDR1 DFQATT, CDR2 SNEGSKA (reference sequence). For the CDR3, the DNA is TGCAGTGCTAGGGGGACTAGCGGGACCTACGAGCAGTACTTC. It codes for CSARGTSGTYEQYF.

This clonotype was counted at least ten times. The gene calls are TRBV6-2 or TRBV6-3 and TRBJ2-7; TRBD1 is a possible D gene (5 bases). Germline V gene sequence: CDR1 MNHEY, CDR2 SVGEGT. Trimming left V 6 bases short and J 2 bases short, with 17 bases between. The CDR3 has 15 residues. CDR3 residues: CASRDDSLTPYEQYF. Here the CDR3 DNA reads TGTGCCAGCAGAGACGACAGCCTTACGCCCTACGAGCAGTACTTC.